This T cell receptor (beta chain) comes out of a study of regulatory T cells in long-lasting Graves disease. Sample time point: persistent/refractory GD, antithyroid drugs over 5 years with positive TRAb. RNA extracted from PBMCs served as the sequencing template. Sequencing libraries for TCR beta were prepared with iRepertoire HTBI primers and Arm-PCR of CDR3 regions. MiXCR was run by TCRdb on the multiplex PCR reads, yielding one entry per CDR3 protein. The repertoire consists of 350,000 to 450,000 distinct CDR3 sequences, with roughly 23% occurring once and the leading ten covering about 29%. This receptor was obtained from a woman between 35 and 50 years old with Graves disease. This specimen was peripheral blood mononuclear cells (PBMCs), taken when the disease was refractory, from a patient treated with antithyroid drugs.

For the CDR3, the DNA is TGCGCCAGCAGCATAGGTTCGGACTCTTTCACAGATACGCAGTATTTT. It specifies CASSIGSDSFTDTQYF. V is TRBV5-1 and J is TRBJ2-3; D is possibly TRBD2 (5 bases). This CDR3 region has 16 residues. V lost 4 bases and J lost 2, with 17 bases in between. The V gene's germline CDR1 is SGHRS and CDR2 YFSETQ.